This T cell receptor beta chain is from a study of shared clonotypes between healthy human individuals. Study-wide findings and caveats: Generally, naive subsets (rather than memory subsets) showed larger estimated richness. Limited genetic and exposure-history diversity came from having few donors.

The CDR3 totals 15 residues. CDR1 MGHRA and CDR2 YSYEKL come from the germline V gene. The V segment lost 1 base and the J segment 5 bases; nucleotides outside the gene matches: 2. Authors' data handling: There were no quality scores in the junction-only immunoSEQ sequences, so filtering differed. Some clones are missing from TCRdb's copy, which holds only in-frame ones; the method was immunoSEQ multiplex PCR. The D gene and trimming were derived from the DNA, and the V and J assignments and clone size from that table. The data contain a few million clones, roughly 92% of them singletons. Only one count was recorded for this clone. What it binds is not known. Other DNA sequences of this sample code for an identical CDR3.

The sample consisted of naive CD4+ T cells from PBMCs. Documented subset: CD45RA+ positively selected. The J gene is TRBJ1-4, the V gene TRBV4-1, with 9 bases fitting TRBD1. The receptor's source is a man aged 18 to 29 in good health. Some clones in this sample may be carry-over from other donors' samples. The CDR3 DNA reads as TGCGCCAGCAGCCAAGTCGGGACAGGGAATGAAAAACTGTTTTTT. It translates to CASSQVGTGNEKLFF.